This T cell receptor beta chain was found in a study of OX40 agonist ivuxolimab in advanced cancers. Turning to the overall study: Ivuxolimab was a fully human IgG2 agonistic monoclonal antibody targeting the costimulatory receptor OX40 (CD134). Intravenous ivuxolimab was administered to patients every 2 weeks at six dose levels: 0.01, 0.1, 0.3, 1.5, 3 and 10 mg/kg. Of the approximately 50 patients in dose escalation, 19 had hepatocellular carcinoma, some 15 had melanoma, 9 had renal cell carcinoma and 9 had head and neck cancer. The dose-escalation cohort was almost 85% male with a mean age of about 65 years, ranging from about 23 to 85. Prior anti-PD-1, anti-PD-L1 or anti-CTLA-4 therapy was permitted, and checkpoint inhibitors had been received by about 36% of dose-escalation patients. Three dose-escalation patients achieved partial responses, one with hepatocellular carcinoma and two with cutaneous melanoma. The point of sequencing TCRbeta in the periphery was to test whether ivuxolimab changed TCR sequence diversity and drove clonal T-cell expansion. The paper describes the monotherapy dose-escalation part (N of about 50 patients) of the phase I trial of ivuxolimab.

Patients with autoimmune disease history or receiving systemic immunosuppression were excluded from the trial. Peripheral blood for TCR sequencing was drawn from every dose cohort at baseline, at cycle 4 day 1 and at cycle 7 day 1. Samples were obtained from an open-label, multicenter, first-in-human phase I dose-escalation trial of ivuxolimab. The trial enrolled adults with locally advanced or metastatic head and neck squamous cell, hepatocellular, melanoma or renal cell carcinoma. Before TCR sequencing, CD4+ T cells and CD8+ T cells were sorted from peripheral blood as separate populations. Results the study describes overall, beyond this receptor: At doses of 0.1 to 3.0 mg/kg, clonal expansion of both CD4+ and CD8+ blood T cells was observed from baseline to week 6. The antigen specificity of the clonally expanded peripheral T cells was not determined. After ivuxolimab, more expanded clones were found on average in CD8+ T cells than in CD4+ T cells. Low levels of normalized T-cell clonal expansion were also shown by some nonresponding patients. In the 0.1-3.0 mg/kg groups, partial responders were among the patients with the lowest normalized peripheral clonal expansion, particularly in CD8+ T cells.

The CDR3, from cysteine to phenylalanine, totals 13 residues. Of all the DNA, just the CDR3 is kept, 39 bases in frame from base 1. CDR1 is given as SNHLY and CDR2 as FYNNEI, both from the germline V gene. The V end loses 0 bases and the J end loses 13 bases, and a stretch of 15 bases separates them. On this clone: Its antigen is currently not known. No much larger clone is present one base from it, and per-base qualities are unavailable.

Genomic DNA was extracted from sorted cells for sequencing of the TCRbeta CDR3 region. The immunoSEQ Assay was used to sequence the TCRbeta CDR3 regions. TCRdb took over this immuneACCESS table, retaining in-frame rearrangements with V and J assigned. Such tables are incomplete; in checked studies, under half of the missing clones stem from an unresolved V gene, and the remainder is unexplained. Recorded for this sample are 90,000 to 150,000 clones; 80% to 90% of them occurred a single time. The ten largest clones capture approximately 0.55% of the sample. The chain is made from TRBV2 and TRBJ1-1, and perhaps TRBD1 as D gene, on 6 matching bases. This TCR came from an adult with an advanced solid tumor such as melanoma, head and neck, liver or kidney cancer. Specimen: CD4+ or CD8+ T cells sorted from blood, collected in a trial of the OX40 agonist ivuxolimab. CDR3 loop: CASSEALGTYFFF. The DNA is TGTGCCAGCAGTGAAGCGCTCGGGACATATTTTTTCTTT.